The 31 T cell receptor beta chains reported below all come from one sample, sequenced in a study of cytomegalovirus exposure and HLA in healthy donors. Here immunoSEQ multiplex PCR was the method, and the copy in TCRdb shows in-frame clones only, minus some. The data hold 220,000 or so clones, with over 75% observed a single time. Sequencing input: PBMCs. These receptors were obtained from a woman between 18 and 30 years old in good health and CMV-seropositive.

The V gene is TRBV27, the J gene TRBJ1-5; D unresolved. V dropped 5 bases and J dropped 2 bases, with 19 bases sitting between them. Looked up from germline, CDR1 is MNHEY and CDR2 is SMNVEV (reference sequence). The CDR3 contains 17 residues. The CDR3 nucleotides read TGTGCCAGCAGTCAACTCGCCCGGGAAGGAGGCAATCAGCCCCAGCATTTT. This gives the protein CASSQLAREGGNQPQHF.

This clone was seen just once. V is TRBV30 and J is TRBJ2-7, with D tentatively TRBD2 (5 bases). The V and J ends lost 5 bases and 4 bases respectively, with 9 bases between them. This CDR3 is built from 11 residues. Germline CDR1 GTSNPN, CDR2 SVGIG (reference sequence). CDR3 amino acids: CAWADFYEQYF. Here the CDR3 DNA reads TGTGCCTGGGCGGACTTTTACGAGCAGTACTTC. The full variable domain, in which reference TRBV30 and TRBJ2-7 provide the parts outside the CDR3, is SQTIHQWPATLVQPVGSPLSLECTVEGTSNPNLYWYRQAAGRGLQLLFYSVGIGQISSEVPQNLSASRPQDRQFILSSKKLLLSDSGFYLCAWADFYEQYFGPGTRLTVT.

This chain uses TRBV5-1 with TRBJ1-4; the match to TRBD1 covers 8 bases. V was clipped by 4 bases and J by 8 bases; unmatched bases: 7. CDR1 SGHRS and CDR2 YFSETQ come from the germline V gene. The CDR3 spans 14 residues. CDR3 sequence: CASSPGQGREKLFF. As DNA, the CDR3 is TGCGCCAGCAGCCCTGGACAGGGAAGGGAAAAACTGTTTTTT. The full variable domain, completed using reference TRBV5-1 and TRBJ1-4, is KAGVTQTPRYLIKTRGQQVTLSCSPISGHRSVSWYQQTPGQGLQFLFEYFSETQRNKGNFPGRFSGRQFSNSRSEMNVSTLELGDSALYLCASSPGQGREKLFFGSGTQLSVL.

This chain links TRBV7-9 with TRBJ1-1; D is unresolved. Germline V gene sequence: CDR1 SEHNR, CDR2 FQNEAQ (reference sequence). The ends were cut back, 2 bases at V and 0 bases at J, with 10 bases in the middle. The CDR3 is 15 residues long. The CDR3: CASSLTDTMNTEAFF. CDR3 DNA sequence: TGTGCCAGCAGCTTAACAGATACCATGAACACTGAAGCTTTCTTT. Full variable domain (missing parts from reference TRBV7-9 and TRBJ1-1): DTGVSQNPRHKITKRGQNVTFRCDPISEHNRLYWYRQTLGQGPEFLTYFQNEAQLEKSRLLSDRFSAERPKGSFSTLEIQRTEQGDSAMYLCASSLTDTMNTEAFFGQGTRLTVV.

This clone was counted once. The chain has TRBV7-6 and TRBJ2-3; TRBD2 might be the D (6 bases). V lost 6 bases, J lost 1 base, and 17 bases lay in between. The germline V gene has CDR1 SGHVS and CDR2 FNYEAQ. This CDR3 comprises 16 residues. CDR3 protein: CASRGSVAGRTDTQYF. As DNA, the CDR3 is TGTGCCAGCAGAGGTTCTGTGGCGGGACGCACAGATACGCAGTATTTT.

Only a few counts were recorded for this clone. The chain has TRBV19 and TRBJ1-5; weak D call: TRBD1 (6 bases). Germline V CDR1 and CDR2: LNHDA, SQIVND (reference sequence). Trimming shortened V by 1 base and J by 0 bases, and 7 bases separated the two germline ends. The CDR3 covers 15 residues. The CDR3 loop is CASSIATGSNQPQHF. CDR3 DNA: TGTGCCAGTAGTATAGCGACAGGTAGCAATCAGCCCCAGCATTTT.

A few counts support this clone. The chain employs TRBV25-1 and TRBJ2-1; TRBD2 aligns across 12 bases. V dropped 4 bases and J dropped 14; count of bases not matched to a gene: 9. Germline values: CDR1 MGHDK, CDR2 SYGVNS. The CDR3 is 14 amino acids. The CDR3, as DNA: TGTGCCAGCAGTGGCGGCGGACTAGCGGGGACCAAGTTCTTC. The encoded protein is CASSGGGLAGTKFF.

V and J are TRBV25-1 and TRBJ2-3; TRBD1 might be the D (6 bases). CDR1 is MGHDK, CDR2 SYGVNS, per germline. This CDR3 region has 13 residues. V was cut by 0 bases and J by 9 bases, with 10 bases left in between. The chain's CDR3 is CASSEYVQGTQYF. The DNA of the CDR3 is TGTGCCAGCAGTGAATATGTACAGGGCACGCAGTATTTT.

The rearrangement uses TRBV6-6 and TRBJ1-2; perhaps TRBD1 as D (5 bases). The CDR3 is made up of 13 amino acids. Germline-derived CDR1 and CDR2 are MNHNY and SVGAGI (reference sequence). V shed 6 bases and J shed 3 bases, with 11 bases lying between them. CDR3 loop: CASREGLYYGYTF. As DNA, the CDR3 is TGTGCCAGCAGGGAGGGACTTTACTATGGCTACACCTTC.

Here the CDR3 DNA reads TGTGCCAGCGGGAGGATCAGCACAGATACGCAGTATTTT. Its translation is CASGRISTDTQYF. The rearrangement uses TRBV6-5 and TRBJ2-3; a possible D gene is TRBD2 (6 bases). V dropped 8 bases and J dropped 0 bases, with 9 bases sitting between them. Germline values: CDR1 MNHEY, CDR2 SVGAGI. This CDR3 has 13 residues.

The chain links TRBV15 to TRBJ1-5; a possible D gene is TRBD1 (6 bases). Germline assignment: CDR1 LNHNV and CDR2 YYDKDF (reference sequence). Trimming pared 8 bases from V and 4 bases from J, leaving 15 bases between. The CDR3 contains 14 residues. The CDR3 coding sequence is TGTGCCACCCGAAAAGACAGGATGAATCAGCCCCAGCATTTT. It yields the protein CATRKDRMNQPQHF.

The V call is TRBV27, the J call TRBJ2-7; D is perhaps TRBD1 (6 bases). The CDR3 extends over 15 amino acids. Trimming removed 2 bases from V and 7 bases from J, with 18 bases in between. The germline V gene has CDR1 MNHEY and CDR2 SMNVEV (reference sequence). Here the CDR3 reads CASSLRGTELGEQYF. CDR3 coding DNA: TGTGCCAGCAGTTTAAGGGGGACGGAATTGGGTGAGCAGTACTTC.

V is TRBV9 and J is TRBJ2-7; D might be TRBD1 (5 bases). The germline gives CDR1 SGDLS, CDR2 YYNGEE. Trimming removed 7 bases from V and 7 bases from J, with 18 bases in between. This CDR3 has 13 residues. CDR3 loop: CASADTLASEQYF. The CDR3, as DNA: TGTGCCAGCGCGGACACCCTCGCGAGTGAGCAGTACTTC.

In this sample, this clone turned up once. This rearrangement joins TRBV4-1 to TRBJ2-2, with 11 bases identical to TRBD2. Germline V lookup: CDR1 MGHRA, CDR2 YSYEKL. With V trimmed by 1 base and J by 4 bases, 5 bases remained unmatched. CDR3 length: 17 residues. CDR3 DNA sequence: TGCGCCAGCAGCCAAGTAGCGGGAGGGCCGGGCACCGGGGAGCTGTTTTTT. This sequence encodes CASSQVAGGPGTGELFF.

In the case of this clone: An end of the junction does not agree with germline; a read error may underlie this. V is TRBV5-4 and J is TRBJ2-3; 10 nucleotides line up with TRBD2. This CDR3 has 15 amino acids. CDR1 is SGHNT and CDR2 is YYREEE in the germline V gene (reference sequence). Here the CDR3 DNA reads TGTGCCAGCAGCTCGGACCCCGGGACTAGCGATCAGGGGGGTTTT. It is translated as CASSSDPGTSDQGGF.

This rearrangement joins TRBV6-4 to TRBJ2-1; 9 bases map to TRBD2. Germline V gives CDR1 MRHNA, CDR2 SNTAGT. The CDR3 has 15 amino acids. With V trimmed by 1 base and J by 8 bases, 6 bases remained unmatched. In nucleotides, the CDR3 is TGTGCCAGCAGTGACTTTGCGGGAGGGCGCGATGAGCAGTTCTTC. Translated, it gives CASSDFAGGRDEQFF.

The J gene is TRBJ2-1, the V gene TRBV27, with TRBD2 matching 12 bases. This CDR3 is 14 amino acids long. With 7 bases clipped from V and 8 bases from J, the junction kept 6 bases outside the gene matches. CDR1 is MNHEY, CDR2 SMNVEV, per germline (reference sequence). CDR3 in amino acids: CASNLAGGGDEQFF. The CDR3 nucleotides are TGTGCCAGCAACCTAGCGGGAGGGGGGGATGAGCAGTTCTTC.

This clone was detected only once. The chain couples TRBV4-1 to TRBJ2-1; 14 bases map to TRBD2. CDR3 length: 20 amino acids. Germline CDR1 and CDR2: MGHRA and YSYEKL. Losses at the gene ends were 0 bases for V and 8 bases for J; bases not matched to a gene: 15. CDR3 DNA sequence: TGCGCCAGCAGCCAAGAGCGGCAGTTCTGGACTAGCGGGAGGAGGGATGAGCAGTTCTTC. It encodes CASSQERQFWTSGRRDEQFF.

The gene calls are TRBV29-1 and TRBJ1-1; unclear D gene. The V and J ends lost 3 bases and 1 base respectively, with 9 bases between them. The CDR3 is 13 residues long. Germline CDR1 SQVTM, CDR2 ANQGSEA. In DNA form, the CDR3 reads TGCAGCGTTGAGAGCCACGCGAACACTGAAGCTTTCTTT. Translation: CSVESHANTEAFF.

The genes are TRBV2 and TRBJ2-1, with 10 bases lining up with TRBD2. V shed 6 bases and J 10 bases; nucleotides not matched to a gene: 15. Looked up from germline, CDR1 is SNHLY and CDR2 is FYNNEI. This CDR3 has 16 residues. This chain's CDR3 is CASSSEREGLSGEQFF. The DNA of the CDR3 is TGTGCCAGCAGCTCGGAGCGGGAGGGCCTCTCGGGAGAGCAGTTCTTC.

The chain uses TRBV28 and TRBJ1-3, with TRBD1 matching 10 bases. The CDR3 extends over 19 amino acids. V was pared by 6 bases and J by 0 bases, with 14 bases of the junction left unmatched. The germline V gene encodes CDR1 MDHEN and CDR2 SYDVKM. Written as DNA, the CDR3 is TGTGCCAGCAGAAAGAGGGGGACAGGGGCTCCTCTCTCTGGAAACACCATATATTTT. The encoded protein is CASRKRGTGAPLSGNTIYF.

The J gene is TRBJ2-1, the V gene TRBV27, with 7 bases aligning to TRBD2. V gave up 0 bases and J gave up 5 bases; unmatched junction bases: 4. The germline V gene has CDR1 MNHEY and CDR2 SMNVEV (reference sequence). This CDR3 contains 15 residues. The DNA for the CDR3 is TGTGCCAGCAGTTTATCGGCCCTAGCGGACAATGAGCAGTTCTTC. Translating it yields CASSLSALADNEQFF.

This clone was detected once. J is TRBJ2-6 and V is TRBV6-5, with a weak D call TRBD1 (5 bases). With 11 bases removed from V and 1 base from J, the gap between germline ends came to 9 bases. The CDR3 totals 13 residues. Germline values: CDR1 MNHEY, CDR2 SVGAGI. CDR3 protein: CAVRVSGANVLTF. The CDR3, as DNA: TGTGCCGTCAGGGTATCTGGGGCCAACGTCCTGACTTTC.

The chain carries TRBV7-8 and TRBJ1-3; D is ambiguous. Germline V gives CDR1 SGHVS, CDR2 FQNEAQ. Trimming shortened V by 5 bases and J by 4 bases, and 15 bases separated the two germline ends. The CDR3 sequence is 15 residues long. In nucleotides, the CDR3 is TGTGCCAGCAGCGAATCTTGGGCAGGCGGAAACACCATATATTTT. This encodes CASSESWAGGNTIYF.

The chain uses TRBV4-1 and TRBJ1-1; no clear D. Trimming pared 0 bases from V and 4 bases from J, leaving 12 bases between. This CDR3 has 15 amino acids. CDR1 and CDR2 (germline): MGHRA, YSYEKL. The CDR3 region has the DNA TGCGCCAGCAGCCAAGATCCGGGGTTGGGCACTGAAGCTTTCTTT. It specifies CASSQDPGLGTEAFF.

The chain carries TRBV28 and TRBJ2-7; 7 nucleotides align to TRBD1. Germline V lookup: CDR1 MDHEN, CDR2 SYDVKM. This CDR3 is built from 16 residues. The V gene end was trimmed by 5 bases and the J gene end by 0 bases; junction bases not matched to a gene: 10. CDR3 loop: CASSRPGGQSSYEQYF. CDR3 in DNA: TGTGCCAGCAGTCGACCTGGGGGACAGTCCTCCTACGAGCAGTACTTC.

V usage is TRBV19 and J usage is TRBJ2-2, with no clear D. V dropped 4 bases and J dropped 7 bases, with 16 bases sitting between them. Per germline, CDR1 LNHDA and CDR2 SQIVND (reference sequence). The CDR3 sequence is 15 residues long. The CDR3 region is CASSRLQLSGGELFF. The CDR3 DNA is TGTGCCAGTAGTAGACTCCAACTTAGTGGCGGGGAGCTGTTTTTT.

The gene calls are TRBV28 and TRBJ1-1, with 7 nucleotides matching TRBD1. The CDR3 runs to 13 residues. The V and J ends lost 6 bases and 3 bases, in that order; junction bases with no gene match: 4. Germline-derived CDR1 and CDR2 are MDHEN and SYDVKM. The CDR3 is CASRDRSYTEAFF. The DNA of the CDR3 is TGTGCCAGCAGGGACAGGAGCTACACTGAAGCTTTCTTT.

This chain joins TRBV25-1 and TRBJ2-1; D unclear. The germline V gene has CDR1 MGHDK and CDR2 SYGVNS. V gave up 0 bases and J gave up 4 bases, with 7 bases separating them. The CDR3 length is 14 residues. The DNA of the CDR3 is TGTGCCAGCAGTGAATATAGGAGTTACAATGAGCAGTTCTTC. Its protein is CASSEYRSYNEQFF. Supplemented by reference TRBV25-1 and TRBJ2-1, the full variable domain reads EADIYQTPRYLVIGTGKKITLECSQTMGHDKMYWYQQDPGMELHLIHYSYGVNSTEKGDLSSESTVSRIRTEHFPLTLESARPSHTSQYLCASSEYRSYNEQFFGPGTRLTVL.

V is TRBV7-9 and J is TRBJ2-7; possible D gene TRBD1, 5 bases. CDR1 and CDR2 (germline): SEHNR, FQNEAQ (reference sequence). Trimming removed 5 bases from V and 3 bases from J, with 8 bases in between. This CDR3 is 12 amino acids long. The CDR3 DNA sequence: TGTGCCAGCAGCCGTCAGGGCTACGAGCAGTACTTC. Amino acids: CASSRQGYEQYF.

The rearrangement joins TRBV27 to TRBJ1-1; 7 nucleotides agree with TRBD1. The CDR3 spans 12 residues. The germline gives CDR1 MNHEY, CDR2 SMNVEV (reference sequence). J was trimmed by 7 bases and V by 5 bases; bases with no gene match: 4. The CDR3 protein is CASSTGVGEAFF. In DNA, the CDR3 is TGTGCCAGCAGTACAGGGGTTGGTGAAGCTTTCTTT.